This TCR beta chain was captured by sequencing in a study of shared clonotypes between healthy human individuals. The study, taken as a whole, reports: Shared clonotypes across all four donors exceeded non-shared ones in generation probability.

This clone was recorded once. The target antigen is unknown. Every immunoSEQ plate was one replicate of a subset's evenly spread DNA. Some clones are missing from TCRdb's copy, which holds only in-frame ones; the method was immunoSEQ multiplex PCR. The table records about 340,000 clones, less than 85% of them present only once. The V and J ends lost 1 base and 8 bases respectively, with 9 bases between them. Per germline, CDR1 SGHTA and CDR2 FQGNSA. The CDR3 length is 13 residues. This clonotype was obtained from a man aged 30 to 39 in good health. The sample consisted of memory CD4+ T cells sorted from blood. Specified subset: CD45RA-negative fraction. The chain carries TRBV7-2 and TRBJ2-1, with D unresolved. The CDR3 sequence is CASSLDSFDEQFF. The DNA of the CDR3 is TGTGCCAGCAGCTTAGACTCCTTCGATGAGCAGTTCTTC. The whole variable domain, filled in from reference TRBV7-2 and TRBJ2-1, reads GAGVSQSPSNKVTEKGKDVELRCDPISGHTALYWYRQSLGQGLEFLIYFQGNSAPDKSGLPSDRFSAERTGGSVSTLTIQRTQQEDSAVYLCASSLDSFDEQFFGPGTRLTVL.